The 3 T cell receptor beta chains given below trace back to one sample, sequenced in a study of T cells in Graves' hyperthyroidism and ophthalmopathy. What was amplified from RNA transcripts were TCR beta CDR3 regions. During a first-round RT-PCR of the TCR CDR3, the HTBI primer set was used. TCRdb ran MiXCR on the multiplex PCR reads and lists one entry per CDR3 protein. The table shows more than 500,000 distinct CDR3 sequences, with 40% to 55% occurring only once. The sample was peripheral blood or thyroid tissue (not recorded which). These receptors all stem from an adult woman with Graves' disease, either hyperthyroidism or ophthalmopathy (not recorded which).

This clonotype was picked up many times. V and J are TRBV15 and TRBJ1-2; no clear D gene. The germline gives CDR1 LNHNV, CDR2 YYDKDF (reference sequence). Trimming removed 0 bases at V and 4 bases at J, with 12 bases between. This CDR3 has 15 amino acids. CDR3 nucleotides: TGTGCCACCAGCAGAGATCGGCACACTGGCTATGGCTACACCTTC. It translates to CATSRDRHTGYGYTF.

V and J are TRBV20-1 and TRBJ2-5, with D possibly being TRBD1 (7 bases). Germline V gene lookup returns CDR1 DFQATT and CDR2 SNEGSKA (reference sequence). This CDR3 spans 14 amino acids. V was shortened by 1 base and J by 5 bases, with 14 bases between the two germline ends. The CDR3 bases are TGCAGTGCTAGAGGGTCCCCAGGGGGGGAGACCCAGTACTTC. This sequence encodes CSARGSPGGETQYF.

This clonotype was found a few times. The chain carries TRBV15 and TRBJ1-2, with a tentative D call TRBD1 (5 bases). With 0 bases removed from V and 13 bases from J, the gap between germline ends came to 18 bases. The CDR3 contains 14 residues. Germline V gene data show CDR1 as LNHNV and CDR2 as YYDKDF (reference sequence). This CDR3 reads CATSRDRDKGPRTF. CDR3 coding DNA: TGTGCCACCAGCAGAGATCGGGATAAGGGACCGCGCACCTTC.